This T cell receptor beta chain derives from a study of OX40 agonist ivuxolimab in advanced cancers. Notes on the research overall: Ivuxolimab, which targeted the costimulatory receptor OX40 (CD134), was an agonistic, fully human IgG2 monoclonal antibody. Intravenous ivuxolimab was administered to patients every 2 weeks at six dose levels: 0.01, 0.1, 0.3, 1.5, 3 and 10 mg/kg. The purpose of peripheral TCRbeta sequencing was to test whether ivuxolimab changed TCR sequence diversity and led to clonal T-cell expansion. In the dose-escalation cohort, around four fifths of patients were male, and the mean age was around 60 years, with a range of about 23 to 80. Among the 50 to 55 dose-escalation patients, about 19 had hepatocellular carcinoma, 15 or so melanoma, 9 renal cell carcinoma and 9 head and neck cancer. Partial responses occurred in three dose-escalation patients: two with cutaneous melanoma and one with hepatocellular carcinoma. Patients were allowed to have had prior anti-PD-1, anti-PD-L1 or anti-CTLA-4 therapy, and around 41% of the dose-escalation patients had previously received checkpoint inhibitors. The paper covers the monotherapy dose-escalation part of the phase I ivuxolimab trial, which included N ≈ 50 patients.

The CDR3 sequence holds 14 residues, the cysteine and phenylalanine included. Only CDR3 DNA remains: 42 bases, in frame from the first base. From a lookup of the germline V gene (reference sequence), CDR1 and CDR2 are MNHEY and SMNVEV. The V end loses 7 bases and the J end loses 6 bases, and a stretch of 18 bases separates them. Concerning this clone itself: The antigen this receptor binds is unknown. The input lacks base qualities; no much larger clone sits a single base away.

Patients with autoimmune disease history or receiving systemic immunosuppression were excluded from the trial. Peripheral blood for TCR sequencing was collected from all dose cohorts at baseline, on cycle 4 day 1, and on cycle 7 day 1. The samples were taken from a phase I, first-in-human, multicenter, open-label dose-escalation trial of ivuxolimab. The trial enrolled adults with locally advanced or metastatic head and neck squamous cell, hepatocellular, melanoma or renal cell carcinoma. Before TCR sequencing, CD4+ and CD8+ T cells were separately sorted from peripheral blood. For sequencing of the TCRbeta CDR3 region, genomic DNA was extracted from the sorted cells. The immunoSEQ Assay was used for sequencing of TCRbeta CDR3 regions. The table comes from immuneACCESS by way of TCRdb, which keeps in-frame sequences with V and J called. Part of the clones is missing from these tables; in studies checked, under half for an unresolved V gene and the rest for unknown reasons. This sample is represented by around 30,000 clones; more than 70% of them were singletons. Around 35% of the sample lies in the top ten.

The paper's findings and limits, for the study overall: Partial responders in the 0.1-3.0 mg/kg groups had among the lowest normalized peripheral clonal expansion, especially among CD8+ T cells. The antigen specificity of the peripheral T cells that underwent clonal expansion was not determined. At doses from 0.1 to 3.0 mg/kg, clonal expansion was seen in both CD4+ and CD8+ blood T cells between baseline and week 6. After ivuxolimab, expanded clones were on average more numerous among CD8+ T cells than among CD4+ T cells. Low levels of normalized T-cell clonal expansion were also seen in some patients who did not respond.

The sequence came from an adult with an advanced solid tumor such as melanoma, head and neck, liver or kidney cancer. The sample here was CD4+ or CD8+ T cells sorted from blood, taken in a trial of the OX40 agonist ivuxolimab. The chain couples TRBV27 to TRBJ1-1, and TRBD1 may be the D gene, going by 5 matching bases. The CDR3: CASKVREHRSEAFF. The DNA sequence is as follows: TGTGCCAGCAAGGTTCGGGAGCACAGGTCTGAAGCTTTCTTT.